A selection of T cell receptor beta chains follows, all from one sample in a study of regulatory T cells in long-lasting Graves disease. One entry per CDR3 protein, called by TCRdb with MiXCR from the multiplex PCR reads. This sample has about 380,000 distinct CDR3 sequences, with 15% found just once. The sample in question was peripheral blood mononuclear cells (PBMCs), obtained at new diagnosis, from a patient treated with antithyroid drugs. The receptors come from a female donor with Graves disease. The CDR3 runs from the conserved cysteine through the conserved F or W. The D gene is left open where the match is weak. Clone sizes are given selectively: once, few, many, or a class where the clone is expanded.

cdr3_aa,cdr3_nt,clone_size,v_call,d_call,j_call
CASSQQVVETQYF,TGCGCCAGCAGCCAGCAGGTGGTAGAGACCCAGTACTTC,NA,TRBV4-1,NA,TRBJ2-5
CAWSPPNRGDYGYTF,TGTGCCTGGAGTCCCCCGAACAGGGGTGACTATGGCTACACCTTC,many,TRBV30,TRBD1,TRBJ1-2
CSARDHYGTEAFF,TGCAGTGCTAGAGATCATTACGGCACTGAAGCTTTCTTT,many,TRBV20-1,NA,TRBJ1-1
CASSDPAGGSNEQFF,TGCGCCAGCAGTGACCCAGCGGGGGGGTCAAATGAGCAGTTCTTC,NA,TRBV10-2,TRBD2,TRBJ2-1
CASSLAADEAFF,TGTGCCAGCAGCTTAGCGGCAGATGAAGCTTTCTTT,many,TRBV7-9,NA,TRBJ1-1
CASSPDSPLHF,TGTGCCAGCAGTCCCGATTCACCCCTCCACTTT,many,TRBV2,NA,TRBJ1-6
CASSLAGSADTQYF,TGTGCCAGCAGCTTAGCGGGGAGCGCAGATACGCAGTATTTT,many,TRBV7-3,NA,TRBJ2-3
CATSVEATQYF,TGTGCCACCAGTGTTGAAGCGACCCAGTACTTC,NA,TRBV24-1,NA,TRBJ2-5
CASGFNFLLTDYPADEKLFF,TGTGCTAGTGGTTTCAACTTTCTTTTGACCGATTACCCCGCGGACGAAAAACTGTTTTTT,many,TRBV12-5,NA,TRBJ1-4
CASSFGFFGANVLTF,TGTGCCAGCAGCTTTGGGTTTTTTGGGGCCAACGTCCTGACTTTC,many,TRBV7-2,NA,TRBJ2-6
CASSTQGQGYGYTF,TGTGCCAGCAGCACCCAGGGACAGGGCTATGGCTACACCTTC,NA,TRBV6-2/TRBV6-3,TRBD1,TRBJ1-2
CASSLVAYGRDQETQYF,TGTGCCAGCAGCTTAGTTGCGTACGGTAGAGACCAAGAGACCCAGTACTTC,many,TRBV11-2,NA,TRBJ2-5
CSAGQGDTEAFF,TGCAGCGCGGGACAGGGGGACACTGAAGCTTTCTTT,many,TRBV20-1,TRBD1,TRBJ1-1
CASSLGHLDYGYTF,TGTGCCAGCAGTTTAGGGCACTTGGACTATGGCTACACCTTC,many,TRBV28,NA,TRBJ1-2
CASSIPRAQYGELFF,TGTGCCAGTAGTATACCCCGGGCTCAGTACGGGGAGCTGTTTTTT,few,TRBV19,NA,TRBJ2-2
CASSKQGALEEQYF,TGTGCCAGCAGCAAACAGGGGGCCTTAGAAGAGCAGTACTTC,few,TRBV6-1,TRBD1,TRBJ2-7